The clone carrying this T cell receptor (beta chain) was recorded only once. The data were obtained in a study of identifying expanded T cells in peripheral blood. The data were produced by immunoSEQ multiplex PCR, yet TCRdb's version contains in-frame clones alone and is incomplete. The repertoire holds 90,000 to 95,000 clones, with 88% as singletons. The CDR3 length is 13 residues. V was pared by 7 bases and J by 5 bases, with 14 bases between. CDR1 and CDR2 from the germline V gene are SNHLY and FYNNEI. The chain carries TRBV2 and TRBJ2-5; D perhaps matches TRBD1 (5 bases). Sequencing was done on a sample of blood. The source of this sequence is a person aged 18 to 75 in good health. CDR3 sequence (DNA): TGTGCCAGCAACCCTGGAAAGGGGGAGACCCAGTACTTC. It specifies CASNPGKGETQYF.